This is a list of T cell receptor beta chains from one sample in a study of blood T cell repertoires in COVID-19. TCRdb's copy holds only in-frame clones and misses some; the assay was immunoSEQ multiplex PCR. The sample carries fewer than 65,000 clones, 89% recorded once. Sequenced input: peripheral blood. These receptors were obtained from a man in his 60s with acute or convalescent COVID-19. Both conserved end residues are part of each CDR3. Each record gives: V gene, CDR3 length, J gene, clone size, D gene, CDR3 DNA, CDR3 protein. The D gene is left open where the match is weak. Clone size is shown for a subset of rows, as once, few, many or a class of expanded clone.

TRBV5-4	13	TRBJ2-7	-	TRBD1	TGTGCCAGCAGCTTCCAAGACAGGGACGAGCAGTACTTC	CASSFQDRDEQYF
TRBV19	16	TRBJ1-5	once	TRBD1	TGTGCCAGTAGACTAACAGGGGCTTATAGCAATCAGCCCCAGCATTTT	CASRLTGAYSNQPQHF
TRBV28	14	TRBJ1-1	-	TRBD1	TGTGCCAGCAGCCTGGACAGGGTAGTTAGTGGAGCTTTCTTT	CASSLDRVVSGAFF
TRBV19	13	TRBJ1-1	-	-	TGTGCCAGTAGTTACAGACAGGACACTGAAGCTTTCTTT	CASSYRQDTEAFF
TRBV4-1	21	TRBJ1-5	-	TRBD1	TGCGCCAGCAGCCAAGGGGGATTCCGGGACAGGGGGCTCAAGGGCAATCAGCCCCAGCATTTT	CASSQGGFRDRGLKGNQPQHF
TRBV10-3	13	TRBJ1-1	-	TRBD1	TGTGCCATCAGTTTGACAGGGGAGACTGAAGCTTTCTTT	CAISLTGETEAFF
TRBV2	12	TRBJ2-5	-	-	TGTGCCTCCCAGGAGGATCAAGAGACCCAGTACTTC	CASQEDQETQYF
TRBV3-1/TRBV3-2	13	TRBJ1-2	-	-	TGTGCCAGCAGCCAGGACTTTAGCGGTGGCTACACCTTC	CASSQDFSGGYTF
TRBV5-1	14	TRBJ1-1	once	-	TGCGCCAGCAGCTTACGAGAGGTGAACACTGAAGCTTTCTTT	CASSLREVNTEAFF
TRBV5-1	14	TRBJ1-4	once	TRBD1	TGCGCCAGCAACAGGGGGGATGCTAATGAAAAACTGTTTTTT	CASNRGDANEKLFF
TRBV6-5	15	TRBJ1-5	-	-	TGTGCCAGCAGTCGGACCGGGAGAGGCAATCAGCCCCAGCATTTT	CASSRTGRGNQPQHF
TRBV5-1	15	TRBJ2-1	-	-	TGCGCCAGCAGCTTCGGGGGTCAGACTAGGGCTGAGCAGTTCTTC	CASSFGGQTRAEQFF
TRBV4-1	13	TRBJ1-2	-	-	TGCGCCAGCAGCCAAGGAGCACCGTATGGCTACACCTTC	CASSQGAPYGYTF
TRBV5-1	15	TRBJ2-5	few	-	TGCGCCAGCAGCTTGGATAGGACACCTACGGAGACCCAGTACTTC	CASSLDRTPTETQYF
TRBV5-1	17	TRBJ2-3	few	TRBD1	TGCGCCAGCAGCTTAGGGACAGCACGTTCTAGCACAGATACGCAGTATTTT	CASSLGTARSSTDTQYF
TRBV7-9	12	TRBJ1-2	-	-	TGTGCCAGCAGCCTAAACAGCTTCGGCTACACCTTC	CASSLNSFGYTF
TRBV3-1/TRBV3-2	15	TRBJ2-3	-	TRBD2	TGTGCCAGCAGCCCTCGAGGAAGCGGGGGGGATACGCAGTATTTT	CASSPRGSGGDTQYF
TRBV6-5	16	TRBJ2-7	-	-	TGTGCCAGCAGTTTCACTTCCAGGGGCCTTGCCTACGAGCAGTACTTC	CASSFTSRGLAYEQYF
TRBV19	13	TRBJ2-5	-	-	TGTGCCAGTAGCCCCACAGGACAAGAGACCCAGTACTTC	CASSPTGQETQYF
TRBV3-1/TRBV3-2	14	TRBJ1-1	-	-	TGTGCCAGCAGCGAGAACGGGAGGGGCACTGAAGCTTTCTTT	CASSENGRGTEAFF
TRBV5-6	12	TRBJ1-5	-	-	TGTGCCAGCAGCTTACTGAATCAGCCCCAGCATTTT	CASSLLNQPQHF
TRBV6-6	12	TRBJ1-2	-	-	TGTGCCAGCAGTTACACCGGAGACGGCTACACCTTC	CASSYTGDGYTF
TRBV7-2	15	TRBJ2-1	-	TRBD1	TGTGCCAGCAGCGCTCGGACAGGCTTCAACAGGGAGCAGTTCTTC	CASSARTGFNREQFF
TRBV2	14	TRBJ2-5	-	-	TGTGCCAGCAATCTTCTAGCGACCCAAGAGACCCAGTACTTC	CASNLLATQETQYF
TRBV9	14	TRBJ2-3	-	TRBD2	TGTGCCAGCCGTTCTAGCGGGGTCTCAGATACGCAGTATTTT	CASRSSGVSDTQYF
TRBV19	13	TRBJ1-5	-	-	TGTGCCAGTAGTATGGGAGGGGAACAGCCCCAGCATTTT	CASSMGGEQPQHF
TRBV5-4	16	TRBJ2-5	-	TRBD1	TGTGCCAGCAGCTTGGGGGACAGGGGGGGGCAAGAGACCCAGTACTTC	CASSLGDRGGQETQYF
TRBV28	14	TRBJ2-7	-	TRBD1	TGTGCCAGCAGTGCCGGGACAGCTTACTACGAGCAGTACTTC	CASSAGTAYYEQYF
TRBV2	12	TRBJ2-7	-	TRBD1	TGTGCCAGCTCGGGACAGCCCTACGAGCAGTACTTC	CASSGQPYEQYF
TRBV27	11	TRBJ2-3	-	-	TGTGCCAGCTCTTTCGGAGATACGCAGTATTTT	CASSFGDTQYF
TRBV30	11	TRBJ1-2	once	TRBD1	TGTGCCTGGGGGACAGGGTATGGCTACACCTTC	CAWGTGYGYTF
TRBV29-1	16	TRBJ2-3	-	TRBD2	TGCAGCGTTGAAGGCCGGATAGCGGGGGGTATTAATACGCAGTATTTT	CSVEGRIAGGINTQYF
TRBV11-2	17	TRBJ2-7	-	TRBD2	TGTGCCAGCAGCTTAGCTAGCGGGGGGCCTGTAACCTACGAGCAGTACTTC	CASSLASGGPVTYEQYF
TRBV24-1	15	TRBJ2-3	-	TRBD1	TGTGCCACCAGTTTGGGACAGGGCAATGTAGATACGCAGTATTTT	CATSLGQGNVDTQYF
TRBV5-1	15	TRBJ2-1	-	TRBD1	TGCGCCAGCAGAGTTTCCGGGACAGCCTACAATGAGCAGTTCTTC	CASRVSGTAYNEQFF
TRBV9	14	TRBJ2-7	-	-	TGTGCCAGCAGCGTAGGCGGCGTTAGGCACGAGCAGTACTTC	CASSVGGVRHEQYF
TRBV19	15	TRBJ1-1	-	-	TGTGCCAGTAGTACCGACAGGCTACTGAACACTGAAGCTTTCTTT	CASSTDRLLNTEAFF